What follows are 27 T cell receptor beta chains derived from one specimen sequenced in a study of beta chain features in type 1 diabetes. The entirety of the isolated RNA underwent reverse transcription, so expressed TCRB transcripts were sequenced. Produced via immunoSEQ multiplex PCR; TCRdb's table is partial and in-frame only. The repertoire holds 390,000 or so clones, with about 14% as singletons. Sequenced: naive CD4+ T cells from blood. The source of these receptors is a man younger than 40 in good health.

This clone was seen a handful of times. The CDR3 region has the DNA TGTGCCAGCAGCCCTATAAAGGGCGCGGTTAGCACAGATACGCAGTATTTT. It codes for CASSPIKGAVSTDTQYF. The chain couples TRBV7-8 to TRBJ2-3; D is uncertain. The length of the CDR3 is 17 residues. Trimming shortened V by 5 bases and J by 0 bases, and 18 bases separated the two germline ends. The germline V gene has CDR1 SGHVS and CDR2 FQNEAQ.

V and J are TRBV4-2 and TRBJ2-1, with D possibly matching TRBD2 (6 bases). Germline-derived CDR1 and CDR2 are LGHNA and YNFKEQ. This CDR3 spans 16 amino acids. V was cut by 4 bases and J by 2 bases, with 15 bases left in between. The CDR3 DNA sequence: TGTGCCAGCAGCCCTTCCCTTAGCGGAACCTACAATGAGCAGTTCTTC. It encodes CASSPSLSGTYNEQFF.

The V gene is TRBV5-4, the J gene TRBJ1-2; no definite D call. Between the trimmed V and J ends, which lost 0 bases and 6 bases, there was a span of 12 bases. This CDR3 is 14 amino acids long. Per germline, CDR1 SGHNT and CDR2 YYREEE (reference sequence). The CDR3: CASSLALFQNGYTF. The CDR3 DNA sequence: TGTGCCAGCAGCTTGGCCTTATTTCAGAATGGCTACACCTTC. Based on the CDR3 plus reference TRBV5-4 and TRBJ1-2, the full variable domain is ETGVTQSPTHLIKTRGQQVTLRCSSQSGHNTVSWYQQALGQGPQFIFQYYREEENGRGNFPPRFSGLQFPNYSSELNVNALELDDSALYLCASSLALFQNGYTFGSGTRLTVV.

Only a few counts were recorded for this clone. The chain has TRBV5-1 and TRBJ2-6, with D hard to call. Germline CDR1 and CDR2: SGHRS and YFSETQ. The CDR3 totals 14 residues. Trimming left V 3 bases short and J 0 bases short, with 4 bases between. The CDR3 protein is CASSYTSGANVLTF. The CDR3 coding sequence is TGCGCCAGCAGCTATACCTCTGGGGCCAACGTCCTGACTTTC. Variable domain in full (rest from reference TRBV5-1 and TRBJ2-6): KAGVTQTPRYLIKTRGQQVTLSCSPISGHRSVSWYQQTPGQGLQFLFEYFSETQRNKGNFPGRFSGRQFSNSRSEMNVSTLELGDSALYLCASSYTSGANVLTFGAGSRLTVL.

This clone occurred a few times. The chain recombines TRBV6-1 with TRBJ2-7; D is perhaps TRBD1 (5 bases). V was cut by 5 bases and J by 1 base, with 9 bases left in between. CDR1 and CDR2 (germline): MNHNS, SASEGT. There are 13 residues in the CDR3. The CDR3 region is CASSQGQSYEQYF. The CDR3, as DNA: TGTGCCAGCAGTCAGGGCCAGTCCTACGAGCAGTACTTC.

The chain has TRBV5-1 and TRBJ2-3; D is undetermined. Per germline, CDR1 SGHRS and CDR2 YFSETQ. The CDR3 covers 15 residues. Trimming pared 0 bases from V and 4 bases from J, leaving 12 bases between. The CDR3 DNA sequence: TGCGCCAGCAGCTTGGACCCGGGCCCCGCAGATACGCAGTATTTT. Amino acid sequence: CASSLDPGPADTQYF.

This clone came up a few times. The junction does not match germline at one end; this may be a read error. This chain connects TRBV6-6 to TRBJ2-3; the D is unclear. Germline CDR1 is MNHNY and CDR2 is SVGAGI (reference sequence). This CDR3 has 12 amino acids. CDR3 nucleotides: TGTGCCAGCAGTTACTCCGGCCTAGACGGACATTTT. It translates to CASSYSGLDGHF.

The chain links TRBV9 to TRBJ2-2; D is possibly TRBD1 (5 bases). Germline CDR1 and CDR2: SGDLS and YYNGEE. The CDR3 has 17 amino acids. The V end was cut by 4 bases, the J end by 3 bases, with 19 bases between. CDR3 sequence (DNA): TGTGCCAGCAGCACAACCCCAGGGCCGTTGGACACCGGGGAGCTGTTTTTT. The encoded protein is CASSTTPGPLDTGELFF.

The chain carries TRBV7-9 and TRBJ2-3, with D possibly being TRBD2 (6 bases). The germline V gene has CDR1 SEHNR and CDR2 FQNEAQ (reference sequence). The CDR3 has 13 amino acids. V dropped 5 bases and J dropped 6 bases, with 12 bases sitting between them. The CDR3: CASSGRERDTQYF. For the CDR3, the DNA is TGTGCCAGCAGCGGCCGGGAGCGGGATACGCAGTATTTT.

The CDR3 loop is CAWSAERDTEAFF. The DNA for the CDR3 is TGTGCCTGGAGTGCCGAAAGGGACACTGAAGCTTTCTTT. The J gene is TRBJ1-1, the V gene TRBV30; D unresolved. Trimming removed 1 base from V and 3 bases from J, with 9 bases in between. CDR1 is GTSNPN, CDR2 SVGIG, per germline (reference sequence). The CDR3 runs 13 residues.

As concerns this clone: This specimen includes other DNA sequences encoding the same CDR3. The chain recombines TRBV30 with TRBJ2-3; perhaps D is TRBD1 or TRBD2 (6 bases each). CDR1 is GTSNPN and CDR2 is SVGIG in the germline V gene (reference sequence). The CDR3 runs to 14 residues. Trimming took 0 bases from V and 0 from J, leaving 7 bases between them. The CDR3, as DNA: TGTGCCTGGAGTGTGGGGGGCAGCACAGATACGCAGTATTTT. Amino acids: CAWSVGGSTDTQYF.

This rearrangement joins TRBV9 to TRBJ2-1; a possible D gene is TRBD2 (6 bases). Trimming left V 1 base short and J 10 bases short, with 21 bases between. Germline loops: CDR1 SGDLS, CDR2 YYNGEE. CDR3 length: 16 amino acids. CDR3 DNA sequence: TGTGCCAGCAGCGTACTACGGGACTTCGTTGTCGGGGAGCAGTTCTTC. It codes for CASSVLRDFVVGEQFF.

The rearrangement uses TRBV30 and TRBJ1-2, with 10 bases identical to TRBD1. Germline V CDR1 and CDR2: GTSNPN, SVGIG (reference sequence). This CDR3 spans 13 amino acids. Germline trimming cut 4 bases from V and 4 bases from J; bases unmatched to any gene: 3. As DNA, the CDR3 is TGTGCCTGGAATCGACAGGGGGCCTATGGCTACACCTTC. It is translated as CAWNRQGAYGYTF.

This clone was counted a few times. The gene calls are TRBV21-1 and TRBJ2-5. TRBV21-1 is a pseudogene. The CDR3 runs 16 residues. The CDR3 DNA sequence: TGTGCCAGCAGCAAATGTTTAAGGGAATTACAAGAGACCCAGTACTTC. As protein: CASSKCLRELQETQYF.

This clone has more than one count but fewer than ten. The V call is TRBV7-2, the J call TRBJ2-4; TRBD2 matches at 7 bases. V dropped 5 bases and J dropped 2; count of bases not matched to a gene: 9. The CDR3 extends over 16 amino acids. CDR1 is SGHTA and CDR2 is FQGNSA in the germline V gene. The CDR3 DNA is TGTGCCAGCAGCGCTGAACTACTAGCGTCCAAAAACATTCAGTACTTC. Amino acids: CASSAELLASKNIQYF.

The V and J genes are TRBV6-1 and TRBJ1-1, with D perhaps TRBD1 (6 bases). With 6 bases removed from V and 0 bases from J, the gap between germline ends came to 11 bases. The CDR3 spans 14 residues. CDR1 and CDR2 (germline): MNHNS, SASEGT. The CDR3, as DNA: TGTGCCAGCAGAAATACAGGGTTGAACACTGAAGCTTTCTTT. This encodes CASRNTGLNTEAFF.

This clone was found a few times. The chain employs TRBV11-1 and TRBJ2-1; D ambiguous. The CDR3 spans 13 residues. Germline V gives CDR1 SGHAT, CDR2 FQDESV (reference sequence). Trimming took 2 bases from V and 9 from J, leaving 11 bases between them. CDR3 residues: CASSLIRWTEQFF. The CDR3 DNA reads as TGTGCCAGCAGCTTAATCCGGTGGACTGAGCAGTTCTTC.

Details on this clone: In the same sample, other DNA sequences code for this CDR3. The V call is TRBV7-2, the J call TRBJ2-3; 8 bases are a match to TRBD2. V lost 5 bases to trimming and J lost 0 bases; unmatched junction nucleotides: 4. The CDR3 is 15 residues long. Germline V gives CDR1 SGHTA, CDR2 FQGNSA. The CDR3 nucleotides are TGTGCCAGCAGCCTTAGCGGGACGAGCACAGATACGCAGTATTTT. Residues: CASSLSGTSTDTQYF.

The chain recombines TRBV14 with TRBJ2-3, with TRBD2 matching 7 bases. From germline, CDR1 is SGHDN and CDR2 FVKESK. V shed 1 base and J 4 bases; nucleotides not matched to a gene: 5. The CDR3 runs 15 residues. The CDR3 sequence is CASSQVPGRADTQYF. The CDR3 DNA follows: TGTGCCAGCAGCCAAGTTCCTGGGAGGGCAGATACGCAGTATTTT.

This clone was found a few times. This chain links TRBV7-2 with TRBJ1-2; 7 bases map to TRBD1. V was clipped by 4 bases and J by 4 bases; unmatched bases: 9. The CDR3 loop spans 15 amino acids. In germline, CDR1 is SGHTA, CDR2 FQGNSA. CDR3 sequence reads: CASSSERQGGYGYTF. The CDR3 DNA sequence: TGTGCCAGCAGCTCCGAGCGACAGGGTGGCTATGGCTACACCTTC.

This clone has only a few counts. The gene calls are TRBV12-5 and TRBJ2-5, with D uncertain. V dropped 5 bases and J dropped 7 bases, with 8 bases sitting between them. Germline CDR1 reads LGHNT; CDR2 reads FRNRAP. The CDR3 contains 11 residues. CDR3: CASGAALTQYF. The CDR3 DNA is TGTGCTAGTGGTGCCGCTTTGACCCAGTACTTC. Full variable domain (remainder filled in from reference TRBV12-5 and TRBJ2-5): DARVTQTPRHKVTEMGQEVTMRCQPILGHNTVFWYRQTMMQGLELLAYFRNRAPLDDSGMPKDRFSAEMPDATLATLKIQPSEPRDSAVYFCASGAALTQYFGPGTRLLVL.

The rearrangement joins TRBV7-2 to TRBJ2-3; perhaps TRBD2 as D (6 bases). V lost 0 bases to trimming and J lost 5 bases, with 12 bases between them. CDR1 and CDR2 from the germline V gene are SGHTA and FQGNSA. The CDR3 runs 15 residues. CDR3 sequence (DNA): TGTGCCAGCAGCTTAGCGCTAGCGCTTAGAGATACGCAGTATTTT. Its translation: CASSLALALRDTQYF.

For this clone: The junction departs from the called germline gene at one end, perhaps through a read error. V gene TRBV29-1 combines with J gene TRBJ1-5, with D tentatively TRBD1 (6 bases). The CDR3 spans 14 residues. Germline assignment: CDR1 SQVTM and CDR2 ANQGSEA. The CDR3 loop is CCVKQGSSNQPQHF. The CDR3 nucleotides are TGCTGCGTTAAACAGGGAAGTAGCAATCAGCCCCAGCATTTT.

The CDR3 DNA follows: TGTGCCAGCAGCCCTCGGAGAGGGCGAGGTGAAGCTTTCTTT. It translates to CASSPRRGRGEAFF. The chain recombines TRBV7-2 with TRBJ1-1; D gene uncertain. CDR3 size: 14 residues. The germline V gene has CDR1 SGHTA and CDR2 FQGNSA. Deletions cut 5 bases from V and 7 bases from J, with 17 bases between.

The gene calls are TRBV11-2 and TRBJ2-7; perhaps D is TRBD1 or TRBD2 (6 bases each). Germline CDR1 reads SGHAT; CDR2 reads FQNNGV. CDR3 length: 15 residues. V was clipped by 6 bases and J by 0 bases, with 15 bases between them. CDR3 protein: CASRPSGALSYEQYF. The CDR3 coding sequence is TGTGCCAGCAGACCCTCGGGGGCCCTCTCCTACGAGCAGTACTTC. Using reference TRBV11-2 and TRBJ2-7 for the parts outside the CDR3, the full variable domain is EAGVAQSPRYKIIEKRQSVAFWCNPISGHATLYWYQQILGQGPKLLIQFQNNGVVDDSQLPKDRFSAERLKGVDSTLKIQPAKLEDSAVYLCASRPSGALSYEQYFGPGTRLTVT.

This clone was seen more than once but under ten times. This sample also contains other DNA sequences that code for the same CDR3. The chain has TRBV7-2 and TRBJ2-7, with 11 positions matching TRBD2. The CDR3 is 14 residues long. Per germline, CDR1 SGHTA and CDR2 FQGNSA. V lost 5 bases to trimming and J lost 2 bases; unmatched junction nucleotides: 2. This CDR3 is CASSVSGGAYEQYF. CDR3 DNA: TGTGCCAGCAGCGTTAGCGGGGGGGCCTACGAGCAGTACTTC.

CDR3 loop: CASSPGETQYF. The CDR3 region has the DNA TGTGCCAGCAGCCCAGGAGAGACCCAGTACTTC. This chain links TRBV27 with TRBJ2-5; D not certain. The CDR3 totals 11 residues. The V gene's germline CDR1 is MNHEY and CDR2 SMNVEV (reference sequence). The germline V and J ends were trimmed by 6 bases and 4 bases, with 6 bases remaining between them.